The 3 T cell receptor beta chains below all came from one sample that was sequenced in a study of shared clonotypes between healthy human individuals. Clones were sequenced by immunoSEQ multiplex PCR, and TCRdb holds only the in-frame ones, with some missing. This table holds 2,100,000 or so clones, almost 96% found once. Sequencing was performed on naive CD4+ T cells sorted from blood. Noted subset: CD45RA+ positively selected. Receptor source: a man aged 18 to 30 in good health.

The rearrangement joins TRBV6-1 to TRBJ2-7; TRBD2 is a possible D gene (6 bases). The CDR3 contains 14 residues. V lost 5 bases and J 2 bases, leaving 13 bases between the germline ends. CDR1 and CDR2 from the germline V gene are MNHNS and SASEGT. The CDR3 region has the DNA TGTGCCAGCAGTCCTCTAGCGCAAGCCTACGAGCAGTACTTC. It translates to CASSPLAQAYEQYF.

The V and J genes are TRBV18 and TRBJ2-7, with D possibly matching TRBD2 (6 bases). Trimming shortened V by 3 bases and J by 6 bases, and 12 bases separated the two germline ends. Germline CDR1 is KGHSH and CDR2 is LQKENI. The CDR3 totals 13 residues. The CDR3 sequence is CASSPGLGSEQYF. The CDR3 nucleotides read TGTGCCAGCTCACCGGGTCTCGGGAGCGAGCAGTACTTC.

The CDR3 region has the DNA TGCGCCAGCAGTCCCGGGACACCTACGAGAAACACTGAAGCTTTCTTT. This codes for CASSPGTPTRNTEAFF. J is TRBJ1-1 and V is TRBV4-1, with D perhaps matching TRBD1 (6 bases). CDR1 and CDR2 (germline): MGHRA, YSYEKL. Trimming removed 6 bases at V and 2 bases at J, with 19 bases between. The CDR3 loop spans 16 amino acids.